Each of the 10 T cell receptor beta chains below was sequenced from the same sample in a study of cytomegalovirus exposure and HLA in healthy donors. Using immunoSEQ multiplex PCR, the repertoire was profiled, and TCRdb retains in-frame clones only, with some absent. The table shows 250,000 to 350,000 clones, with approximately 86% occurring only once. Sequenced input: PBMCs. The receptors shown here come from a young man in good health and CMV-seronegative.

This clone showed up just a few times. The chain is built from TRBV7-9 and TRBJ1-2, with D unclear. Germline V gene data show CDR1 as SEHNR and CDR2 as FQNEAQ (reference sequence). The V end was cut by 5 bases, the J end by 4 bases, with 8 bases between. CDR3 size: 12 residues. CDR3 sequence: CASSGGVYGYTF. The DNA for the CDR3 is TGTGCCAGCAGCGGCGGCGTCTATGGCTACACCTTC.

J is TRBJ1-4 and V is TRBV5-1, with D tentatively TRBD1 (6 bases). Germline CDR1 is SGHRS and CDR2 is YFSETQ. This CDR3 is 15 amino acids long. The germline V and J ends were trimmed by 1 base and 5 bases, with 12 bases remaining between them. CDR3 coding DNA: TGCGCCAGCAGCTTGTCCAGGACAGTCAATGAAAAACTGTTTTTT. Its translation is CASSLSRTVNEKLFF.

The genes are TRBV19 and TRBJ2-1; 12 nucleotides line up with TRBD2. V trimming: 5 bases; J trimming: 0 bases; junction bases outside the gene matches: 8. CDR3 size: 18 residues. Germline CDR1 is LNHDA and CDR2 is SQIVND (reference sequence). The CDR3 DNA is TGTGCCAGTAGTTCCGGACTAGCGGGGCGTAGCTCCTACAATGAGCAGTTCTTC. This codes for CASSSGLAGRSSYNEQFF.

This sequence joins TRBV5-6 and TRBJ2-3, with a tentative D call TRBD1 (6 bases). V lost 4 bases and J 2 bases, leaving 17 bases between the germline ends. CDR1 SGHDT and CDR2 YYEEEE come from the germline V gene. The CDR3 covers 16 residues. The CDR3 loop is CASSPTQGKITDTQYF. CDR3 bases: TGTGCCAGCAGCCCCACACAGGGAAAGATCACAGATACGCAGTATTTT. Looking up the rest from reference TRBV5-6 and TRBJ2-3 gives the full variable domain: DAGVTQSPTHLIKTRGQQVTLRCSPKSGHDTVSWYQQALGQGPQFIFQYYEEEERQRGNFPDRFSGHQFPNYSSELNVNALLLGDSALYLCASSPTQGKITDTQYFGPGTRLTVL.

This clone turned up a few times. This rearrangement joins TRBV11-2 to TRBJ1-1; the D gene is possibly TRBD1 (5 bases). Trimming removed 7 bases at V and 1 base at J, with 7 bases between. The CDR3 consists of 12 residues. Germline V CDR1 and CDR2: SGHAT, FQNNGV. The CDR3 DNA sequence: TGTGCCAGCACCACAGGGAACACTGAAGCTTTCTTT. This translates into CASTTGNTEAFF.

J is TRBJ1-1 and V is TRBV6-5; the D gene is possibly TRBD1 (6 bases). CDR1 is MNHEY, CDR2 SVGAGI, per germline. The V gene lost 0 bases and the J gene lost 4 bases, with 9 bases spanning the gap. CDR3 length equals 14 residues. The CDR3 DNA sequence: TGTGCCAGCAGTTACTCGACAGGTCCCACTGAAGCTTTCTTT. Amino acid sequence: CASSYSTGPTEAFF.

J is TRBJ1-1 and V is TRBV5-6; a weak D match, TRBD1 (6 bases). From germline, CDR1 is SGHDT and CDR2 YYEEEE. The CDR3 is made up of 12 amino acids. The ends were cut back, 2 bases at V and 7 bases at J, with 9 bases in the middle. For the CDR3, the DNA is TGTGCCAGCAGCTTCGGACAGCGTGAAGCTTTCTTT. Amino acid sequence: CASSFGQREAFF.

This sequence joins TRBV7-6 and TRBJ2-2; TRBD2 aligns across 11 bases. Losses at the gene ends were 2 bases for V and 4 bases for J; bases not matched to a gene: 3. The CDR3 is 16 residues long. CDR1 is SGHVS, CDR2 FNYEAQ, per germline. The CDR3 DNA reads as TGTGCCAGCAGCTTATTAGGGACTAGCGGCACCGGGGAGCTGTTTTTT. It codes for CASSLLGTSGTGELFF.

The chain has TRBV7-2 and TRBJ2-1, with 9 bases lining up with TRBD1. V gave up 6 bases and J gave up 7 bases; unmatched junction bases: 10. Germline V gene lookup returns CDR1 SGHTA and CDR2 FQGNSA. This CDR3 has 15 residues. The CDR3 nucleotides read TGTGCCAGCAGAATCCGGGACAGGGTCCATAATGAGCAGTTCTTC. Protein: CASRIRDRVHNEQFF.

The chain couples TRBV27 to TRBJ2-7; 7 bases map to TRBD1. The junction had 5 bases not matched to a gene; V was cut back by 4 bases and J by 2 bases. This CDR3 contains 14 residues. Germline CDR1 reads MNHEY; CDR2 reads SMNVEV (reference sequence). DNA for the CDR3: TGTGCCAGCAGTTACAAAGGACAGGCCTACGAGCAGTACTTC. Encoded protein: CASSYKGQAYEQYF.